This passage covers 16 T cell receptor beta chains from one sample sequenced in a study of T cells in Graves' hyperthyroidism and ophthalmopathy. RNA transcripts were the template for amplifying TCR beta CDR3 regions. An initial round of RT-PCR targeting the TCR CDR3 relied on the HTBI primer set. TCRdb re-called the multiplex PCR reads through MiXCR, storing one row per CDR3 protein. The sample carries hundreds of thousands of distinct CDR3 sequences, roughly 22% recorded once. Sequenced material: blood. The receptors here all came from a man younger than 45 with Graves' ophthalmopathy.

The chain joins TRBV11-2 to TRBJ1-3; D uncertain. V dropped 5 bases and J dropped 0 bases, with 8 bases sitting between them. This CDR3 is built from 14 residues. Looked up from germline, CDR1 is SGHAT and CDR2 is FQNNGV. Here the CDR3 reads CASSPGDSGNTIYF. CDR3 DNA: TGTGCCAGCAGCCCTGGGGACTCTGGAAACACCATATATTTT.

The chain joins TRBV5-4 to TRBJ2-7; maybe TRBD1 (6 bases). Germline values: CDR1 SGHNT, CDR2 YYREEE (reference sequence). This CDR3 comprises 14 residues. With 0 bases removed from V and 6 bases from J, the gap between germline ends came to 13 bases. In DNA, the CDR3 is TGTGCCAGCAGCTTGGGGCAGGGGCCCTCCGAGCAGTACTTC. Protein product: CASSLGQGPSEQYF.

This clonotype was detected only a few times. This chain joins TRBV19 and TRBJ2-7; D gene ambiguous. Trimming removed 6 bases at V and 2 bases at J, with 17 bases between. The germline gives CDR1 LNHDA, CDR2 SQIVND (reference sequence). CDR3 length: 15 residues. The CDR3 nucleotides read TGTGCCAGTAGCCTTACCGACGGGCTTACCTACGAGCAGTACTTC. It is translated as CASSLTDGLTYEQYF.

The chain combines TRBV30 with TRBJ2-5; D perhaps matches TRBD1 (5 bases). The V gene lost 4 bases and the J gene lost 4 bases, with 13 bases spanning the gap. This CDR3 region has 13 residues. Germline V gene sequence: CDR1 GTSNPN, CDR2 SVGIG (reference sequence). CDR3 in amino acids: CAWNTGASETQYF. DNA of the CDR3: TGTGCCTGGAACACAGGTGCCTCAGAGACCCAGTACTTC.

This clonotype has only a few counts. CDR3 sequence: CASGSGLAGVVDEQFF. As DNA, the CDR3 is TGTGCTAGTGGTTCGGGACTAGCGGGAGTAGTGGATGAGCAGTTCTTC. The rearrangement links TRBV12-5 to TRBJ2-1, with TRBD2 matching over 14 bases. The length of the CDR3 is 16 residues. Germline V gives CDR1 LGHNT, CDR2 FRNRAP. With 4 bases clipped from V and 8 bases from J, the junction kept 7 bases outside the gene matches.

This clonotype showed up many times. The chain uses TRBV20-1 and TRBJ1-1; perhaps TRBD1 as D (6 bases). This CDR3 is 15 amino acids long. Germline loops: CDR1 DFQATT, CDR2 SNEGSKA (reference sequence). V lost 2 bases to trimming and J lost 0 bases, with 13 bases between them. The CDR3 spells CSARSGGALNTEAFF. CDR3 DNA: TGCAGTGCTAGAAGTGGGGGGGCTTTGAACACTGAAGCTTTCTTT.

The rearrangement links TRBV10-3 to TRBJ2-1, with D perhaps TRBD2 (5 bases). V was clipped by 3 bases and J by 8 bases, with 17 bases between them. Per the germline V gene, CDR1 is ENHRY and CDR2 is SYGVKD. This CDR3 has 15 amino acids. CDR3 region: CAISEGSGPWDEQFF. CDR3 DNA sequence: TGTGCCATCAGTGAAGGAAGCGGCCCTTGGGATGAGCAGTTCTTC.

V usage is TRBV9 and J usage is TRBJ2-5; TRBD2 agrees at 12 bases. Losses at the gene ends were 1 base for V and 9 bases for J; bases not matched to a gene: 10. Germline loops: CDR1 SGDLS, CDR2 YYNGEE. The CDR3 has 16 residues. The DNA of the CDR3 is TGTGCCAGCAGCGTAAGGGGACTAGCGGGCAATCCGGCCCAGTACTTC. Translating gives CASSVRGLAGNPAQYF.

Only a few counts were recorded for this clonotype. The rearrangement uses TRBV27 and TRBJ1-2, with D unresolved. The CDR3 has 15 residues. V lost 5 bases and J lost 0, with 13 bases in between. The germline gives CDR1 MNHEY, CDR2 SMNVEV (reference sequence). DNA for the CDR3: TGTGCCAGCAGTCCTTACTCTCGATCTAACTATGGCTACACCTTC. It codes for CASSPYSRSNYGYTF.

This clonotype was counted ten times or more. The V call is TRBV20-1, the J call TRBJ2-7; a weak D match, TRBD1 (6 bases). This CDR3 has 11 amino acids. Trimming stripped 8 bases from V and 6 bases from J, with 14 bases between. Germline assignment: CDR1 DFQATT and CDR2 SNEGSKA (reference sequence). The CDR3 spells CSMGSGAEQYF. CDR3 in DNA: TGCAGTATGGGGTCAGGGGCCGAGCAGTACTTC.

V usage is TRBV7-9 and J usage is TRBJ2-7; 9 bases are shared with TRBD2. The CDR3 length is 15 residues. Looked up from germline, CDR1 is SEHNR and CDR2 is FQNEAQ (reference sequence). Trimming cost V 4 bases and J 2 bases; bases outside gene matches: 6. The CDR3 bases are TGTGCCAGCAGCTCTAGCGGGACGGCAGCCTACGAGCAGTACTTC. Protein product: CASSSSGTAAYEQYF.

In its sample, this clonotype was seen a few times. This sequence joins TRBV15 and TRBJ1-3; D might be TRBD1 (6 bases). The germline V and J ends were trimmed by 1 base and 0 bases, with 10 bases remaining between them. The CDR3 extends over 16 amino acids. Germline V gene data show CDR1 as LNHNV and CDR2 as YYDKDF (reference sequence). CDR3 bases: TGTGCCACCAGCAGAGGCCGGACAGACTCTGGAAACACCATATATTTT. Amino acids: CATSRGRTDSGNTIYF.

V is TRBV11-2 and J is TRBJ1-6; 8 bases line up with TRBD1. The CDR3 runs to 16 residues. Germline CDR1 SGHAT, CDR2 FQNNGV. V lost 4 bases to trimming and J lost 5 bases; unmatched junction nucleotides: 7. The CDR3 is CASSYRTGHNNSPLHF. The CDR3 DNA sequence: TGTGCCAGCAGCTACAGGACAGGGCACAATAATTCACCCCTCCACTTT.

Comment on this clonotype: An end of the junction does not agree with germline; a read error may underlie this. The chain combines TRBV7-2 with TRBJ2-7; 12 nucleotides match TRBD2. Germline CDR1 reads SGHTA; CDR2 reads FQGNSA. The CDR3 spans 16 residues. The CDR3 here is CASSLAGLAGSYEQYF. In nucleotides, the CDR3 is TGTGCCAGCAGCCTAGCGGGACTAGCGGGCTCCTACGAGCAGTACTTC.

The chain has TRBV11-3 and TRBJ2-5; maybe TRBD2 (5 bases). The V gene lost 6 bases and the J gene lost 0 bases, with 11 bases spanning the gap. The CDR3 is made up of 14 amino acids. Per germline, CDR1 SGHNT and CDR2 YENEEA. CDR3 DNA: TGTGCCAGCAGAGGCGGGCGCCACCAAGAGACCCAGTACTTC. This sequence encodes CASRGGRHQETQYF.

The chain recombines TRBV6-2 or TRBV6-3 with TRBJ1-1; TRBD1 might be the D (6 bases). V shed 6 bases and J shed 1 base, with 18 bases lying between them. The CDR3 loop spans 16 amino acids. Looked up from germline, CDR1 is MNHEY and CDR2 is SVGEGT. The CDR3 loop reads CASRPGQGKGNTEAFF. The CDR3 DNA follows: TGTGCCAGCAGGCCGGGACAAGGGAAGGGGAACACTGAAGCTTTCTTT.